These 21 T cell receptor beta chains came from one sample sequenced in a study of cytomegalovirus exposure and HLA in healthy donors. The PCR ran on 60 Vbeta and 13 Jbeta primers. Assay: immunoSEQ multiplex PCR; the TCRdb copy retains only in-frame clones and omits some. The sample yields about 140,000 clones, approximately 85% seen once. The sequencing sample was made of PBMCs. These receptors all stem from a woman in her 40s in good health and CMV-seronegative.

This chain connects TRBV6-1 to TRBJ2-7; no definite D call. The CDR3 is made up of 12 amino acids. Germline CDR1 reads MNHNS; CDR2 reads SASEGT. Between the trimmed V and J ends, which lost 2 bases and 4 bases, there was a span of 6 bases. The CDR3 here is CASSENTYEQYF. The CDR3 DNA reads as TGTGCCAGCAGTGAAAACACGTACGAGCAGTACTTC.

The chain combines TRBV2 with TRBJ2-1; 10 bases agree with TRBD1. The CDR3 has 15 amino acids. Germline V lookup: CDR1 SNHLY, CDR2 FYNNEI. The junction had 3 bases not matched to a gene; V was cut back by 3 bases and J by 4 bases. This chain's CDR3 is CASSDGTGVYNEQFF. Here the CDR3 DNA reads TGTGCCAGCAGTGATGGGACAGGGGTGTACAATGAGCAGTTCTTC.

This clone was counted once. The rearrangement links TRBV9 to TRBJ1-1; D not resolved. Per the germline V gene, CDR1 is SGDLS and CDR2 is YYNGEE. Trimming shortened V by 0 bases and J by 3 bases, and 6 bases separated the two germline ends. This CDR3 contains 13 residues. The CDR3 loop is CASSVEQYTEAFF. CDR3 DNA sequence: TGTGCCAGCAGCGTAGAACAGTACACTGAAGCTTTCTTT.

The chain has TRBV5-4 and TRBJ1-4, with 7 nucleotides matching TRBD1. In germline, CDR1 is SGHNT, CDR2 YYREEE (reference sequence). The V and J ends lost 0 bases and 10 bases, in that order; junction bases with no gene match: 9. The CDR3 has 15 amino acids. CDR3 coding DNA: TGTGCCAGCAGCTTGGGGACAGGAGGTATGGGAAAACTGTTTTTT. This codes for CASSLGTGGMGKLFF. Combining the CDR3 with reference TRBV5-4 and TRBJ1-4 gives the whole variable domain ETGVTQSPTHLIKTRGQQVTLRCSSQSGHNTVSWYQQALGQGPQFIFQYYREEENGRGNFPPRFSGLQFPNYSSELNVNALELDDSALYLCASSLGTGGMGKLFFGSGTQLSVL.

The chain couples TRBV2 to TRBJ1-1, with D possibly TRBD1 on 5 matching bases. CDR1 is SNHLY and CDR2 is FYNNEI in the germline V gene. The CDR3 has 13 amino acids. The germline V and J ends were trimmed by 6 bases and 2 bases, with 10 bases remaining between them. The DNA of the CDR3 is TGTGCCAGCAGCCTCGACAGTAACACTGAAGCTTTCTTT. As protein: CASSLDSNTEAFF. Based on the CDR3 plus reference TRBV2 and TRBJ1-1, the full variable domain is EPEVTQTPSHQVTQMGQEVILRCVPISNHLYFYWYRQILGQKVEFLVSFYNNEISEKSEIFDDQFSVERPDGSNFTLKIRSTKLEDSAMYFCASSLDSNTEAFFGQGTRLTVV.

This clone turned up a few times. V gene TRBV27 combines with J gene TRBJ2-3, with 7 bases fitting TRBD1. V lost 4 bases, J lost 2 bases, and 6 bases stayed unmatched. Germline V gene data show CDR1 as MNHEY and CDR2 as SMNVEV (reference sequence). The CDR3 spans 15 residues. The CDR3 nucleotides read TGTGCCAGCAGTTCTAGGGACAGCTCCACAGATACGCAGTATTTT. It encodes CASSSRDSSTDTQYF.

The chain employs TRBV5-1 and TRBJ2-1; TRBD2 agrees at 12 bases. Germline assignment: CDR1 SGHRS and CDR2 YFSETQ. The ends lost 5 bases at V and 9 bases at J; junction bases unmatched: 9. The CDR3 extends over 15 amino acids. The DNA for the CDR3 is TGCGCCAGCAGGGAACGACTAGCGGGAGAGGGTGAGCAGTTCTTC. It specifies CASRERLAGEGEQFF.

As DNA, the CDR3 is TGTGCCAGCCAGACTTCGCTAGATGAGCAGTACTTC. Protein product: CASQTSLDEQYF. This chain joins TRBV28 and TRBJ2-7, with D hard to call. The CDR3 length is 12 residues. Germline loops: CDR1 MDHEN, CDR2 SYDVKM. V lost 8 bases to trimming and J lost 7 bases, with 15 bases between them.

J is TRBJ1-3 and V is TRBV9; 7 bases map to TRBD1. Germline loops: CDR1 SGDLS, CDR2 YYNGEE. V gave up 3 bases and J gave up 4 bases; unmatched junction bases: 10. This CDR3 has 16 residues. For the CDR3, the DNA is TGTGCCAGCAGCGCAGGGACAGTCACGGTGGGAAACACCATATATTTT. As protein: CASSAGTVTVGNTIYF.

The CDR3 loop reads CASSLQNPHTDTQYF. The CDR3 bases are TGTGCCAGCAGCTTGCAGAACCCTCACACAGATACGCAGTATTTT. The chain combines TRBV4-2 with TRBJ2-3; D is unresolved. The germline V gene encodes CDR1 LGHNA and CDR2 YNFKEQ. Trimming removed 5 bases at V and 2 bases at J, with 14 bases between. The CDR3 spans 15 residues.

A word on this clone: This sample also contains other DNA sequences that code for the same CDR3. V usage is TRBV7-9 and J usage is TRBJ1-5; a weak D match, TRBD1 (5 bases). The length of the CDR3 is 15 residues. V was shortened by 1 base and J by 4 bases, with 11 bases between the two germline ends. CDR1 is SEHNR and CDR2 is FQNEAQ in the germline V gene (reference sequence). The CDR3 DNA reads as TGTGCCAGCAGCTTAGGTCCAGGGTTTAATCAGCCCCAGCATTTT. Protein: CASSLGPGFNQPQHF. The full variable domain, rest sourced from reference TRBV7-9 and TRBJ1-5, is DTGVSQNPRHKITKRGQNVTFRCDPISEHNRLYWYRQTLGQGPEFLTYFQNEAQLEKSRLLSDRFSAERPKGSFSTLEIQRTEQGDSAMYLCASSLGPGFNQPQHFGDGTRLSIL.

The CDR3 region has the DNA TGTGCCAGCAGCTTAGTTGGGGGAGGGTGTGAGCAGTTCTTC. This codes for CASSLVGGGCEQFF. V and J are TRBV13 and TRBJ2-1, with 7 bases identical to TRBD2. This CDR3 is 14 amino acids long. The germline CDR1 and CDR2 sequences are PRHDT and FYEKMQ (reference sequence). The trim removed 1 base at V and 9 bases at J, leaving 6 bases unmatched.

V is TRBV30 and J is TRBJ1-4; D not resolved. The germline V and J ends were trimmed by 4 bases and 8 bases, with 23 bases remaining between them. The CDR3 has 16 amino acids. Germline loops: CDR1 GTSNPN, CDR2 SVGIG (reference sequence). This CDR3 is CAWNTFGPLVEEKLFF. The CDR3 nucleotides read TGTGCCTGGAATACTTTCGGCCCCCTAGTGGAGGAAAAACTGTTTTTT.

The chain recombines TRBV7-8 with TRBJ1-2; 8 nucleotides align to TRBD1. The CDR3 runs to 15 residues. V shed 5 bases and J 1 base; nucleotides not matched to a gene: 6. Germline V gene data show CDR1 as SGHVS and CDR2 as FQNEAQ. The CDR3 nucleotides read TGTGCCAGCAGCCCCCGGACAGGGTTTAACTATGGCTACACCTTC. Translation: CASSPRTGFNYGYTF.

The chain joins TRBV7-3 to TRBJ2-3; 11 nucleotides match TRBD1. V gave up 3 bases and J gave up 8 bases; unmatched junction bases: 7. The CDR3 runs 15 residues. Germline lookup yields CDR1 SGHTA and CDR2 FQGTGA. The CDR3 reads CASSLGTGGEVTQYF. CDR3 bases: TGTGCCAGCAGCTTGGGGACAGGGGGAGAGGTTACGCAGTATTTT.

This clone was detected once. CDR3 DNA sequence: TGTGCCAGCAGCCCGACAGGGAGGGATACGCAGTATTTT. It is translated as CASSPTGRDTQYF. This chain connects TRBV7-7 to TRBJ2-3, with D tentatively TRBD1 (7 bases). The V gene lost 5 bases and the J gene lost 6 bases, with 12 bases spanning the gap. This CDR3 is 13 amino acids long. Germline lookup yields CDR1 SSHAT and CDR2 FNYEAQ (reference sequence).

V usage is TRBV11-2 and J usage is TRBJ2-5; 8 nucleotides match TRBD2. J was trimmed by 4 bases and V by 5 bases; bases with no gene match: 12. The CDR3 covers 16 residues. Germline lookup yields CDR1 SGHAT and CDR2 FQNNGV. The DNA of the CDR3 is TGTGCCAGCAGCCAAAATAGCGGGGCTGGTTTAGAGACCCAGTACTTC. It encodes CASSQNSGAGLETQYF.

The chain uses TRBV6-5 and TRBJ1-2, with 7 bases matching TRBD1. Trimming cost V 8 bases and J 7 bases; bases outside gene matches: 13. Germline loops: CDR1 MNHEY, CDR2 SVGAGI. CDR3 length: 14 amino acids. CDR3 loop: CASQQGPYGGGYTF. Here the CDR3 DNA reads TGTGCCAGCCAACAGGGGCCCTATGGAGGTGGCTACACCTTC.

In the case of this clone: The same CDR3 is also encoded by other DNA sequences in this sample. The genes are TRBV11-2 and TRBJ2-7, with 8 positions matching TRBD2. V was pared by 5 bases and J by 4 bases, with 10 bases of the junction left unmatched. The germline gives CDR1 SGHAT, CDR2 FQNNGV. The CDR3 runs to 15 residues. The CDR3 is CASSLIRSGSYEQYF. The CDR3 DNA reads TGTGCCAGCAGCCTAATTCGGAGCGGGAGTTACGAGCAGTACTTC.

The rearrangement links TRBV29-1 to TRBJ2-4, with D maybe TRBD1 (5 bases). Between the trimmed V and J ends, which lost 2 bases and 8 bases, there was a span of 16 bases. Germline assignment: CDR1 SQVTM and CDR2 ANQGSEA. The CDR3 consists of 14 residues. The CDR3 nucleotides are TGCAGCGTTGAACTAGAGCCAAAAGGGGACATTCAGTACTTC. It translates to CSVELEPKGDIQYF.

In this sample, this clone turned up a few times. The chain uses TRBV7-9 and TRBJ2-1; 7 positions match TRBD2. The CDR3 sequence is 15 residues long. Unmatched junction bases numbered 11, after V lost 5 bases and J lost 7 bases. Per germline, CDR1 SEHNR and CDR2 FQNEAQ (reference sequence). The chain's CDR3 is CASSPNGRASNEQFF. For the CDR3, the DNA is TGTGCCAGCAGCCCAAATGGGAGGGCCAGTAATGAGCAGTTCTTC.